This T cell receptor (beta chain) was identified in a study of blood T cell repertoires in COVID-19. Across the study: Some COVID-19 samples were acute and others convalescent; all came from the United States, Italy and Spain. From T cells, B-cell-depleted T cells, or PBMCs came the material, which was cDNA or gDNA.

Per the original methods: Using reference gene primer amplification, nucleated cell counts were estimated. Clones were read by immunoSEQ multiplex PCR, and TCRdb kept only the in-frame ones, dropping some. V, J and clone size are taken as reported in that table, and D and trimming were inferred from the DNA itself. The sample lists over 250,000 clones, 88% occurring once. In germline, CDR1 is LNHDA, CDR2 SQIVND (reference sequence). CDR3 length equals 15 residues. Trimming cost V 2 bases and J 1 base, with 11 bases left between them. This clonotype was obtained from a woman between 35 and 50 years old who had recovered from COVID-19. V and J are TRBV19 and TRBJ1-1; D unresolved. The source material was peripheral blood. CDR3 amino acids: CASSITVIGNTEAFF. For the CDR3, the DNA is TGTGCCAGTAGTATAACGGTGATCGGGAACACTGAAGCTTTCTTT. Using reference TRBV19 and TRBJ1-1 for the parts outside the CDR3, the full variable domain is DGGITQSPKYLFRKEGQNVTLSCEQNLNHDAMYWYRQDPGQGLRLIYYSQIVNDFQKGDIAEGYSVSREKKESFPLTVTSAQKNPTAFYLCASSITVIGNTEAFFGQGTRLTVV.